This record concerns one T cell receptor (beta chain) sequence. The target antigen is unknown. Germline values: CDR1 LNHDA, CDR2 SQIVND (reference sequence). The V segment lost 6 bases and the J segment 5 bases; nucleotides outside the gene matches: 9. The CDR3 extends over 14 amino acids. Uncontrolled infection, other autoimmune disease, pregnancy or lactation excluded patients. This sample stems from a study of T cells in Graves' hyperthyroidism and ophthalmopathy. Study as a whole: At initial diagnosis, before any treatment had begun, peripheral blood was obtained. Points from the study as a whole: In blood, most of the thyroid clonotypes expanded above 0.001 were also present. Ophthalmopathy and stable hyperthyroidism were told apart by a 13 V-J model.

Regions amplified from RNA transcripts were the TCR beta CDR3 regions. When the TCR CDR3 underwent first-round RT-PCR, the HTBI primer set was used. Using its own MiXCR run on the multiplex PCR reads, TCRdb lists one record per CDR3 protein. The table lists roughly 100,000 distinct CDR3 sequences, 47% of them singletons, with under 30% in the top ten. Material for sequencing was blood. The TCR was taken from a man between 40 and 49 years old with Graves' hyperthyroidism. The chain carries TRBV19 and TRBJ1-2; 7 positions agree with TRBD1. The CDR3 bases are TGTGCCAGTAGCCTTCAGGGGGTACGGTATGGCTACACCTTC. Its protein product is CASSLQGVRYGYTF.